This TCR beta chain was identified in a study of lymphopenia after photon versus proton radiotherapy. Findings and caveats of the study: Only patients who died were analyzed for survival; proton advantage is unproven. Under photons, naive T cells and diversity fell while effector/memory populations rose. A bigger post-nadir fall in TCR diversity correlated inversely with survival time in deceased patients. After lymphocyte nadir, photon-treated repertoires showed oligoclonal expansion, especially CD8+ Temra.

This clone showed up just once. Its antigen is undetermined. Assay: immunoSEQ multiplex PCR; the TCRdb copy retains only in-frame clones and omits some. The table records roughly 76,000 clones, 85% to 95% of them present only once. Germline V lookup: CDR1 DFQATT, CDR2 SNEGSKA (reference sequence). Trimming took 6 bases from V and 6 from J, leaving 9 bases between them. The CDR3 loop spans 10 amino acids. This chain joins TRBV20-1 and TRBJ2-7; no reliable D call. Sequencing was performed on peripheral blood, taken from a patient treated with photon-based radiotherapy. The receptor was derived from a woman aged 40 to 50 with cholangiocarcinoma. The CDR3 sequence is CSASNAEQYF. In DNA form, the CDR3 reads TGCAGTGCGAGCAATGCCGAGCAGTACTTC.